A single sample is the source of the 26 T cell receptor beta chains below, sequenced in a study of shared clonotypes between healthy human individuals. Using immunoSEQ multiplex PCR, the repertoire was profiled, and TCRdb retains in-frame clones only, with some absent. The repertoire has some 2,000,000 clones, almost 96% of them found once; the top ten carry roughly 0.13%. Sequencing was done on a sample of naive CD4+ T cells sorted from blood. Indicated subset: CD45RA+ positively selected. The receptor set was obtained from a man between 18 and 29 years old in good health.

For this clone: The sample holds other DNA sequences that translate to the same CDR3. This rearrangement joins TRBV20-1 to TRBJ2-7, with D unresolved. This CDR3 spans 11 amino acids. Trimming took off 5 bases at V and 6 bases at J, with 11 bases between the two ends. Germline-derived CDR1 and CDR2 are DFQATT and SNEGSKA (reference sequence). The CDR3 protein is CSAFAPGEQYF. The DNA of the CDR3 is TGCAGTGCTTTTGCCCCGGGCGAGCAGTACTTC.

To note about this clone: Different DNA sequences within this sample yield the same CDR3. This rearrangement joins TRBV6-5 to TRBJ2-7; 7 nucleotides agree with TRBD1. The CDR3 sequence is 13 residues long. CDR1 is MNHEY, CDR2 SVGAGI, per germline. The ends lost 4 bases at V and 1 base at J; junction bases unmatched: 1. The CDR3 sequence: CASSSQGSYEQYF. In DNA form, the CDR3 reads TGTGCCAGCAGTTCACAGGGGTCCTACGAGCAGTACTTC.

This sequence joins TRBV6-1 and TRBJ2-5, with 7 bases fitting TRBD1. This CDR3 contains 13 residues. V was pared by 7 bases and J by 3 bases, with 5 bases of the junction left unmatched. Looked up from germline, CDR1 is MNHNS and CDR2 is SASEGT. The CDR3 spells CASNHRGEETQYF. CDR3 in DNA: TGTGCCAGCAATCACAGGGGTGAAGAGACCCAGTACTTC.

The chain couples TRBV7-2 to TRBJ1-1; perhaps TRBD1 as D (6 bases). Germline V gives CDR1 SGHTA, CDR2 FQGNSA. The CDR3 extends over 16 amino acids. Trimming left V 7 bases short and J 4 bases short, with 22 bases between. CDR3 sequence: CASTSRGSVGGTEAFF. The CDR3 DNA sequence: TGTGCCAGCACATCTAGGGGGAGCGTAGGAGGCACTGAAGCTTTCTTT.

In this sample, this clone turned up once. This chain uses TRBV11-3 with TRBJ2-3, with 8 bases identical to TRBD2. Germline V lookup: CDR1 SGHNT, CDR2 YENEEA. The CDR3 runs 15 residues. Trimming at V came to 6 bases and at J to 2 bases, leaving 7 bases not matched to a gene. The CDR3 DNA sequence: TGTGCCAGCAGGGGGGCGGGAGGCCCCACAGATACGCAGTATTTT. It translates to CASRGAGGPTDTQYF.

The genes are TRBV4-1 and TRBJ2-1; 10 bases match TRBD2. The V and J ends lost 4 bases and 8 bases, in that order; junction bases with no gene match: 11. CDR3 length equals 16 residues. The V gene's germline CDR1 is MGHRA and CDR2 YSYEKL. In DNA, the CDR3 is TGCGCCAGCAGCCCTCATCTAGCGGGAGAGGACGATGAGCAGTTCTTC. Encoded protein: CASSPHLAGEDDEQFF.

V and J are TRBV7-2 and TRBJ1-4; no reliable D call. The V end was cut by 5 bases, the J end by 0 bases, with 10 bases between. The CDR3 runs 15 residues. Germline V gives CDR1 SGHTA, CDR2 FQGNSA. CDR3 nucleotide sequence: TGTGCCAGCAGCGCCCGACGAGCAACTAATGAAAAACTGTTTTTT. Protein product: CASSARRATNEKLFF.

V usage is TRBV20-1 and J usage is TRBJ1-2; 8 bases align to TRBD1. CDR3 size: 11 residues. The germline CDR1 and CDR2 sequences are DFQATT and SNEGSKA (reference sequence). CDR3 DNA: TGCAAACCGGACAGGGAAGATGGCTACACCTTC. Its protein is CKPDREDGYTF.

This CDR3 reads CASLVGGASTEAFF. The CDR3 DNA follows: TGCGCCAGCTTGGTCGGGGGCGCGAGCACTGAAGCTTTCTTT. This chain joins TRBV5-1 and TRBJ1-1, with D maybe TRBD1 (6 bases). The V end lost 7 bases, the J end lost 4 bases, and 17 bases lay between the germline ends. Germline V lookup: CDR1 SGHRS, CDR2 YFSETQ. The length of the CDR3 is 14 residues. Together with reference TRBV5-1 and TRBJ1-1, the CDR3 gives the full variable domain: KAGVTQTPRYLIKTRGQQVTLSCSPISGHRSVSWYQQTPGQGLQFLFEYFSETQRNKGNFPGRFSGRQFSNSRSEMNVSTLELGDSALYLCASLVGGASTEAFFGQGTRLTVV.

CDR3 bases: TGTGCCAGCAGTTATCCACAGGGCTATGGCTACACCTTC. Amino acid sequence: CASSYPQGYGYTF. This chain connects TRBV6-6 to TRBJ1-2; weak D call: TRBD1 (6 bases). This CDR3 region has 13 residues. V was shortened by 3 bases and J by 4 bases, with 9 bases between the two germline ends. Germline CDR1 MNHNY, CDR2 SVGAGI (reference sequence).

This clone was seen more than once but under ten times. The chain joins TRBV7-9 to TRBJ2-7, with 7 bases matching TRBD2. The trim removed 0 bases at V and 2 bases at J, leaving 13 bases unmatched. CDR1 and CDR2 from the germline V gene are SEHNR and FQNEAQ (reference sequence). CDR3 size: 18 residues. The chain's CDR3 is CASSLAPGGGTLPYEQYF. CDR3 DNA sequence: TGTGCCAGCAGCTTAGCCCCTGGGGGGGGGACCCTTCCCTACGAGCAGTACTTC.

This CDR3 is CATSSQETQYF. CDR3 in DNA: TGTGCCACGAGTTCCCAAGAGACCCAGTACTTC. This rearrangement joins TRBV10-3 to TRBJ2-5; D is ambiguous. V was shortened by 10 bases and J by 1 base, with 7 bases between the two germline ends. Germline V gene sequence: CDR1 ENHRY, CDR2 SYGVKD. CDR3 length: 11 residues.

The chain carries TRBV6-1 and TRBJ2-3; D gene unclear. The CDR3 loop spans 15 amino acids. Trimming stripped 3 bases from V and 4 bases from J, with 14 bases between. Germline V lookup: CDR1 MNHNS, CDR2 SASEGT. The CDR3 DNA is TGTGCCAGCAGTGACAGTGTAGTAGGCGCAGATACGCAGTATTTT. Its translation is CASSDSVVGADTQYF.

This rearrangement joins TRBV27 to TRBJ2-5; D possibly corresponds to TRBD2 (6 bases). CDR3 size: 13 residues. V shed 6 bases and J shed 3 bases, with 11 bases lying between them. From germline, CDR1 is MNHEY and CDR2 SMNVEV (reference sequence). The CDR3: CASSRGTEETQYF. The DNA for the CDR3 is TGTGCCAGCAGCCGCGGGACGGAAGAGACCCAGTACTTC.

Remarks on this clone: Within the sample, other DNA sequences also encode this same CDR3. This chain connects TRBV2 to TRBJ2-7; weak D call: TRBD2 (6 bases). Germline assignment: CDR1 SNHLY and CDR2 FYNNEI. CDR3 length: 12 residues. Trimming took off 3 bases at V and 6 bases at J, with 9 bases between the two ends. The CDR3 sequence: CASSEEGTEQYF. The CDR3 region has the DNA TGTGCCAGCAGTGAGGAGGGGACCGAGCAGTACTTC.

The V call is TRBV7-9, the J call TRBJ2-5; 13 bases are a match to TRBD2. CDR3 length: 16 amino acids. Trimming removed 6 bases from V and 5 bases from J; junction bases left unmatched: 9. Germline loops: CDR1 SEHNR, CDR2 FQNEAQ (reference sequence). DNA for the CDR3: TGTGCCAGCAGAATTACTAGCGGGAGGGTCGGTGAGACCCAGTACTTC. Translated, it gives CASRITSGRVGETQYF.

The chain joins TRBV4-1 to TRBJ1-4, with D hard to call. This CDR3 spans 19 amino acids. Looked up from germline, CDR1 is MGHRA and CDR2 is YSYEKL. Trimming removed 0 bases from V and 11 bases from J, with 28 bases in between. The CDR3 is CASSQDKDTSGPPSRKLFF. The DNA of the CDR3 is TGCGCCAGCAGCCAAGATAAGGATACTTCGGGCCCACCTAGTAGGAAACTGTTTTTT.

The V call is TRBV10-3, the J call TRBJ2-3; D is perhaps TRBD1 (6 bases). Germline CDR1 ENHRY, CDR2 SYGVKD. V shed 5 bases and J shed 3 bases, with 12 bases lying between them. There are 14 residues in the CDR3. CDR3 sequence reads: CAISRAGVTDTQYF. DNA of the CDR3: TGTGCCATCAGTCGAGCAGGGGTGACAGATACGCAGTATTTT.

The CDR3 loop is CASSFGTGKRGELFF. CDR3 in DNA: TGCGCCAGCAGCTTCGGGACAGGGAAGAGAGGGGAGCTGTTTTTT. The chain joins TRBV5-1 to TRBJ2-2; TRBD1 aligns across 9 bases. The CDR3 length is 15 residues. V was pared by 2 bases and J by 8 bases, with 7 bases of the junction left unmatched. Germline CDR1 and CDR2: SGHRS and YFSETQ.

The chain couples TRBV5-4 to TRBJ2-7; maybe TRBD2 (5 bases). The V gene lost 4 bases and the J gene lost 1 base, with 15 bases spanning the gap. The CDR3 loop spans 15 amino acids. Per the germline V gene, CDR1 is SGHNT and CDR2 is YYREEE (reference sequence). The CDR3 reads CASSPQSWESYEQYF. In nucleotides, the CDR3 is TGTGCCAGCAGCCCCCAATCATGGGAGTCCTACGAGCAGTACTTC.

The V call is TRBV19, the J call TRBJ1-1; 8 positions match TRBD1. Germline V lookup: CDR1 LNHDA, CDR2 SQIVND (reference sequence). The CDR3 is made up of 13 amino acids. V was pared by 10 bases and J by 3 bases, with 7 bases of the junction left unmatched. CDR3 sequence (DNA): TGTGCCACATACAGGGGGACGTACACTGAAGCTTTCTTT. This codes for CATYRGTYTEAFF.

The CDR3 region has the DNA TGTGCCTGGAGTTATGGGATCTTTAGCTCTGGAAACACCATATATTTT. Its protein product is CAWSYGIFSSGNTIYF. The V call is TRBV30, the J call TRBJ1-3; D gene uncertain. The CDR3 spans 16 residues. V was trimmed by 2 bases and J by 0 bases, leaving 14 bases between them. The V gene's germline CDR1 is GTSNPN and CDR2 SVGIG (reference sequence).

This chain connects TRBV6-4 to TRBJ1-5; no reliable D call. V gave up 5 bases and J gave up 0 bases, with 11 bases separating them. This CDR3 comprises 15 residues. Germline-derived CDR1 and CDR2 are MRHNA and SNTAGT. As DNA, the CDR3 is TGTGCCAGCAGTCCGACGTGGGGTAGCAATCAGCCCCAGCATTTT. It codes for CASSPTWGSNQPQHF.

This chain links TRBV19 with TRBJ1-6, with D unresolved. V lost 7 bases and J 9 bases, leaving 16 bases between the germline ends. The CDR3 sequence is 14 residues long. From germline, CDR1 is LNHDA and CDR2 SQIVND (reference sequence). The CDR3 DNA reads TGTGCCAGTAAGTCCGCGACGGATAGTTCACCCCTCCACTTT. Protein product: CASKSATDSSPLHF.

This chain joins TRBV5-1 and TRBJ1-1; tentative D call: TRBD1 (6 bases). CDR1 is SGHRS and CDR2 is YFSETQ in the germline V gene. The CDR3 consists of 15 residues. V lost 0 bases and J 3 bases, leaving 12 bases between the germline ends. CDR3: CASSLGRAGDTEAFF. DNA for the CDR3: TGCGCCAGCAGCTTGGGTAGGGCAGGGGACACTGAAGCTTTCTTT.

The genes are TRBV28 and TRBJ2-1; tentatively, D is TRBD1 or TRBD2 (5 bases each). Germline assignment: CDR1 MDHEN and CDR2 SYDVKM. This CDR3 spans 15 amino acids. V was cut by 8 bases and J by 0 bases, with 14 bases left in between. CDR3 residues: CASRDQGDSYNEQFF. The CDR3 DNA sequence: TGTGCCAGCCGAGACCAGGGAGACTCCTACAATGAGCAGTTCTTC.